This T cell receptor beta chain was identified in a study of blood T cell repertoires in COVID-19. The Seattle site enrolled patients during active infection and followed them longitudinally. Produced via immunoSEQ multiplex PCR; TCRdb's table is partial and in-frame only. The sample consists of around 210,000 clones, 70% to 90% of them appearing once. Germline V gives CDR1 MNHEY, CDR2 SMNVEV (reference sequence). Trimming took 6 bases from V and 4 from J; bases not matched to a gene: 7. CDR3 length: 15 residues. This TCR came from a man over 45 with COVID-19, enrolled during active disease. Material for sequencing was peripheral blood. This chain connects TRBV27 to TRBJ2-1, with 9 bases lining up with TRBD2. The DNA for the CDR3 is TGTGCCAGCAGCCTGGGGCGGGGGGGTTACAATGAGCAGTTCTTC. Protein product: CASSLGRGGYNEQFF.